The 27 T cell receptor beta chains reported below all come from one sample, sequenced in a study of beta chain features in type 1 diabetes. The investigators reverse transcribed all of the isolated RNA, so they sequenced expressed TCRB transcripts. Using immunoSEQ multiplex PCR, the repertoire was profiled, and TCRdb retains in-frame clones only, with some absent. Counted here are roughly 290,000 clones, about 15% occurring once; the ten biggest clones make up roughly 0.015%. No antigen has been identified for these receptors. Study conclusions and caveats: Among patients with Type 1 diabetes, TCRB CDR3s were moderately but significantly shorter in every one of the four CD4+ subsets.

Input material: naive CD4+ T cells from blood. These receptors were taken from a man between 18 and 35 years old with type 1 diabetes.

V is TRBV30 and J is TRBJ2-2; D is perhaps TRBD2 (5 bases). The CDR3 has 19 residues. The V and J ends lost 2 bases and 0 bases respectively, with 22 bases between them. Germline V CDR1 and CDR2: GTSNPN, SVGIG (reference sequence). The CDR3 reads CAWSYGHDLERSNTGELFF. CDR3 DNA sequence: TGTGCCTGGAGTTACGGGCACGACCTCGAGCGGTCGAACACCGGGGAGCTGTTTTTT.

This clone was counted only a few times. V and J are TRBV6-5 and TRBJ2-7, with a possible D match to TRBD2 (5 bases). CDR3 length equals 13 residues. The germline V gene has CDR1 MNHEY and CDR2 SVGAGI. V was trimmed by 9 bases and J by 4 bases, leaving 16 bases between them. This chain's CDR3 is CASRGISPYEQYF. The DNA of the CDR3 is TGTGCCAGTCGGGGAATTTCTCCTTACGAGCAGTACTTC.

This clone was seen more than once but under ten times. CDR3 residues: CASREGGPGANVLTF. As DNA, the CDR3 is TGTGCCAGCAGAGAAGGGGGCCCTGGGGCCAACGTCCTGACTTTC. The V call is TRBV5-6, the J call TRBJ2-6, with TRBD1 matching 7 bases. The CDR3 covers 15 residues. Per germline, CDR1 SGHDT and CDR2 YYEEEE. Trimming at V came to 5 bases and at J to 2 bases, leaving 4 bases not matched to a gene. The whole variable domain, remainder taken from reference TRBV5-6 and TRBJ2-6, is DAGVTQSPTHLIKTRGQQVTLRCSPKSGHDTVSWYQQALGQGPQFIFQYYEEEERQRGNFPDRFSGHQFPNYSSELNVNALLLGDSALYLCASREGGPGANVLTFGAGSRLTVL.

This clone was observed a few times. The chain couples TRBV11-2 to TRBJ1-5; weak D call: TRBD1 (5 bases). Per germline, CDR1 SGHAT and CDR2 FQNNGV. V lost 4 bases and J lost 7, with 8 bases in between. The CDR3 consists of 12 residues. CDR3 loop: CASSSQGQPQHF. In DNA form, the CDR3 reads TGTGCCAGCAGCTCGCAGGGACAGCCCCAGCATTTT. Variable domain in full (rest from reference TRBV11-2 and TRBJ1-5): EAGVAQSPRYKIIEKRQSVAFWCNPISGHATLYWYQQILGQGPKLLIQFQNNGVVDDSQLPKDRFSAERLKGVDSTLKIQPAKLEDSAVYLCASSSQGQPQHFGDGTRLSIL.

Written as DNA, the CDR3 is TGTGCCAGCAGTAACTTTTGGGGCCCCGGGAGGGACTATGGCTACACCTTC. It is translated as CASSNFWGPGRDYGYTF. This chain uses TRBV2 with TRBJ1-2, with a tentative D call TRBD1 (5 bases). This CDR3 is 17 amino acids long. V was trimmed by 5 bases and J by 3 bases, leaving 22 bases between them. In germline, CDR1 is SNHLY, CDR2 FYNNEI.

V is TRBV20-1 and J is TRBJ2-3, with D hard to call. V gave up 4 bases and J gave up 9 bases, with 8 bases separating them. Germline values: CDR1 DFQATT, CDR2 SNEGSKA (reference sequence). The CDR3 is 10 residues long. The CDR3 DNA sequence: TGCAGTGCTACTCAGAACACGCAGTATTTT. Its protein is CSATQNTQYF.

In DNA form, the CDR3 reads TGTGCCTGGAGTTTCGGACAGGGAGGTCAGCCCCAGCATTTT. Its translation: CAWSFGQGGQPQHF. The rearrangement uses TRBV30 and TRBJ1-5; 8 bases line up with TRBD1. The CDR3 is 14 amino acids. Unmatched junction bases numbered 6, after V lost 2 bases and J lost 6 bases. The germline V gene encodes CDR1 GTSNPN and CDR2 SVGIG (reference sequence).

The chain links TRBV11-2 to TRBJ1-5, with D perhaps TRBD1 (6 bases). V lost 3 bases and J lost 4, with 7 bases in between. This CDR3 region has 13 residues. Per the germline V gene, CDR1 is SGHAT and CDR2 is FQNNGV. CDR3 amino acids: CASSFTGNQPQHF. CDR3 bases: TGTGCCAGCAGCTTTACAGGGAATCAGCCCCAGCATTTT. Variable domain in full (rest from reference TRBV11-2 and TRBJ1-5): EAGVAQSPRYKIIEKRQSVAFWCNPISGHATLYWYQQILGQGPKLLIQFQNNGVVDDSQLPKDRFSAERLKGVDSTLKIQPAKLEDSAVYLCASSFTGNQPQHFGDGTRLSIL.

The gene calls are TRBV28 and TRBJ1-4, with D possibly matching TRBD1 (6 bases). The germline V gene has CDR1 MDHEN and CDR2 SYDVKM. V gave up 6 bases and J gave up 0 bases, with 8 bases separating them. The CDR3 sequence is 14 residues long. This CDR3 is CASRTGATNEKLFF. The CDR3 DNA reads as TGTGCCAGCAGGACAGGCGCAACTAATGAAAAACTGTTTTTT.

V is TRBV19 and J is TRBJ2-7, with a weak D call TRBD2 (6 bases). V was trimmed by 5 bases and J by 0 bases, leaving 11 bases between them. The CDR3 sequence is 14 residues long. CDR1 is LNHDA and CDR2 is SQIVND in the germline V gene (reference sequence). The CDR3 here is CASSGTSLSYEQYF. CDR3 bases: TGTGCCAGTAGTGGAACTAGCCTCTCCTACGAGCAGTACTTC.

The chain combines TRBV5-1 with TRBJ2-5; D is perhaps TRBD2 (5 bases). The CDR3 sequence is 14 residues long. CDR1 and CDR2 (germline): SGHRS, YFSETQ. V lost 5 bases to trimming and J lost 1 base, with 12 bases between them. Here the CDR3 DNA reads TGCGCCAGCAGACTAGTAGTATTCCAAGAGACCCAGTACTTC. Translated, it gives CASRLVVFQETQYF.

This chain uses TRBV29-1 with TRBJ1-5; the match to TRBD1 covers 8 bases. The length of the CDR3 is 14 residues. CDR1 and CDR2 from the germline V gene are SQVTM and ANQGSEA. The trim removed 6 bases at V and 0 bases at J, leaving 4 bases unmatched. This CDR3 is CSVAGGHSNQPQHF. The CDR3 coding sequence is TGCAGCGTCGCAGGGGGCCATAGCAATCAGCCCCAGCATTTT.

This clone was detected a few times. The chain couples TRBV30 to TRBJ2-3; the D gene is possibly TRBD2 (6 bases). The V gene lost 3 bases and the J gene lost 5 bases, with 18 bases spanning the gap. The CDR3 is 15 amino acids. In germline, CDR1 is GTSNPN, CDR2 SVGIG (reference sequence). The CDR3 sequence: CAWSVNGGYKDTQYF. The CDR3 bases are TGTGCCTGGAGCGTTAACGGGGGTTACAAAGATACGCAGTATTTT. Looking up the rest from reference TRBV30 and TRBJ2-3 gives the full variable domain: SQTIHQWPATLVQPVGSPLSLECTVEGTSNPNLYWYRQAAGRGLQLLFYSVGIGQISSEVPQNLSASRPQDRQFILSSKKLLLSDSGFYLCAWSVNGGYKDTQYFGPGTRLTVL.

The chain uses TRBV4-1 and TRBJ2-5, with D possibly being TRBD1 (5 bases). This CDR3 region has 14 residues. V was trimmed by 1 base and J by 0 bases, leaving 6 bases between them. Germline V gene lookup returns CDR1 MGHRA and CDR2 YSYEKL. The CDR3 is CASSQGQHQETQYF. The CDR3, as DNA: TGCGCCAGCAGCCAAGGACAGCACCAAGAGACCCAGTACTTC.

The rearrangement links TRBV5-4 to TRBJ1-5; D perhaps matches TRBD1 (6 bases). Germline values: CDR1 SGHNT, CDR2 YYREEE (reference sequence). The ends were cut back, 4 bases at V and 7 bases at J, with 12 bases in the middle. The CDR3 runs to 13 residues. CDR3 bases: TGTGCCAGCAGCCCGGGGGGCGGGCAGCCCCAGCATTTT. This sequence encodes CASSPGGGQPQHF.

This clone was seen a few times. V gene TRBV4-2 combines with J gene TRBJ2-5, with TRBD1 matching 7 bases. Germline assignment: CDR1 LGHNA and CDR2 YNFKEQ. The CDR3 contains 14 residues. With 2 bases clipped from V and 4 bases from J, the junction kept 4 bases outside the gene matches. The CDR3 nucleotides are TGTGCCAGCAGCCAACCGACAGGGTCAGAGACCCAGTACTTC. This codes for CASSQPTGSETQYF.

This sequence joins TRBV28 and TRBJ1-5; D ambiguous. The CDR3 loop spans 14 amino acids. Germline V lookup: CDR1 MDHEN, CDR2 SYDVKM. V lost 4 bases and J 0 bases, leaving 7 bases between the germline ends. This CDR3 reads CASSSYSSNQPQHF. In DNA, the CDR3 is TGTGCCAGCAGTTCTTATAGTAGCAATCAGCCCCAGCATTTT.

This clone was observed a handful of times. The DNA for the CDR3 is TGTGCCAGCAGCCCAACTGCTCGACAGCAAGAGACCCAGTACTTC. Protein: CASSPTARQQETQYF. This chain uses TRBV4-2 with TRBJ2-5; D possibly corresponds to TRBD1 (5 bases). Trimming left V 4 bases short and J 2 bases short, with 14 bases between. This CDR3 is 15 amino acids long. CDR1 and CDR2 (germline): LGHNA, YNFKEQ.

The chain couples TRBV18 to TRBJ2-7; 10 nucleotides line up with TRBD2. The CDR3 contains 15 residues. V was pared by 5 bases and J by 3 bases, with 7 bases of the junction left unmatched. Germline CDR1 is KGHSH and CDR2 is LQKENI. The CDR3 nucleotides are TGTGCCAGCTCAGCCGGGACTAGCGACCTCTACGAGCAGTACTTC. Protein product: CASSAGTSDLYEQYF.

With respect to this clone: Other nucleotide sequences from this sample produce the same CDR3. The V call is TRBV7-9, the J call TRBJ1-1, with D possibly matching TRBD1 (6 bases). CDR1 is SEHNR and CDR2 is FQNEAQ in the germline V gene (reference sequence). V dropped 4 bases and J dropped 0 bases, with 15 bases sitting between them. The CDR3 contains 16 residues. The CDR3 DNA follows: TGTGCCAGCAGCTCGGCGGGGGGGGCGCTGAACACTGAAGCTTTCTTT. Its translation is CASSSAGGALNTEAFF.

This chain joins TRBV19 and TRBJ2-1; D unclear. This CDR3 has 13 residues. With 1 base removed from V and 9 bases from J, the gap between germline ends came to 10 bases. CDR1 is LNHDA and CDR2 is SQIVND in the germline V gene (reference sequence). CDR3 nucleotide sequence: TGTGCCAGTAGTATAGCCCCTCGTAGTGAGCAGTTCTTC. This translates into CASSIAPRSEQFF. The variable domain in full, completed from reference TRBV19 and TRBJ2-1, reads DGGITQSPKYLFRKEGQNVTLSCEQNLNHDAMYWYRQDPGQGLRLIYYSQIVNDFQKGDIAEGYSVSREKKESFPLTVTSAQKNPTAFYLCASSIAPRSEQFFGPGTRLTVL.

There are a few counts of this clone. The chain uses TRBV6-6 and TRBJ1-2; 7 positions agree with TRBD1. Unmatched junction bases numbered 15, after V lost 6 bases and J lost 8 bases. CDR3 length equals 15 residues. Germline loops: CDR1 MNHNY, CDR2 SVGAGI (reference sequence). The CDR3 DNA sequence: TGTGCCAGCAGCCCCAACAGGGGTCGCGCTCGGGGCTACACCTTC. This gives the protein CASSPNRGRARGYTF.

This chain links TRBV2 with TRBJ2-2; D unresolved. The CDR3 loop spans 11 amino acids. V was pared by 7 bases and J by 6 bases, with 6 bases between. In germline, CDR1 is SNHLY, CDR2 FYNNEI. CDR3 sequence (DNA): TGTGCCAGCACCGAGGCCGGGGAGCTGTTTTTT. Amino acids: CASTEAGELFF.

This chain connects TRBV5-1 to TRBJ2-2; TRBD2 might be the D (5 bases). This CDR3 is 15 amino acids long. The germline V gene encodes CDR1 SGHRS and CDR2 YFSETQ. V was trimmed by 4 bases and J by 2 bases, leaving 12 bases between them. The CDR3 DNA reads as TGCGCCAGCAGCGACACGGGGAGTAACACCGGGGAGCTGTTTTTT. It codes for CASSDTGSNTGELFF. Full variable domain (remainder filled in from reference TRBV5-1 and TRBJ2-2): KAGVTQTPRYLIKTRGQQVTLSCSPISGHRSVSWYQQTPGQGLQFLFEYFSETQRNKGNFPGRFSGRQFSNSRSEMNVSTLELGDSALYLCASSDTGSNTGELFFGEGSRLTVL.

The chain employs TRBV5-1 and TRBJ2-3; D not certain. The ends were cut back, 0 bases at V and 1 base at J, with 3 bases in the middle. Germline CDR1 SGHRS, CDR2 YFSETQ. This CDR3 spans 13 amino acids. For the CDR3, the DNA is TGCGCCAGCAGCTTGGTAGGCACAGATACGCAGTATTTT. Translation: CASSLVGTDTQYF.

This clone has only a few counts. CDR3 bases: TGTGCCAGCAGGCCCCGTTGGGCCAATGAGCAGTTCTTC. Residues: CASRPRWANEQFF. This chain joins TRBV27 and TRBJ2-1; no reliable D call. This CDR3 spans 13 amino acids. Germline-derived CDR1 and CDR2 are MNHEY and SMNVEV (reference sequence). V was trimmed by 6 bases and J by 6 bases, leaving 12 bases between them.

The V and J genes are TRBV15 and TRBJ2-7; D is ambiguous. There are 13 residues in the CDR3. V lost 6 bases to trimming and J lost 0 bases, with 9 bases between them. Germline V gives CDR1 LNHNV, CDR2 YYDKDF (reference sequence). This CDR3 reads CATSGDASYEQYF. The CDR3 DNA sequence: TGTGCCACCAGTGGAGACGCCTCCTACGAGCAGTACTTC.